The entry below gives a single T cell receptor beta chain sequence along with its context. Its antigen target is currently unknown. Within one base of it there is no much larger clone, and no base qualities were kept. To sequence the TCRbeta CDR3 region, genomic DNA was isolated from the sorted cells. TCRbeta CDR3 regions were sequenced using the immunoSEQ Assay. TCRdb took over this immuneACCESS table, retaining in-frame rearrangements with V and J assigned. Such tables are incomplete; in checked studies, under half of the missing clones stem from an unresolved V gene, and the remainder is unexplained. Counted in this sample were around 54,000 clones; around 93% of them appeared once. The ten biggest clones cover about 9% of the sample. The trial excluded patients who had a history of autoimmune disease or were on systemic immunosuppression. Peripheral blood for TCR sequencing was collected from all dose cohorts at baseline, on cycle 4 day 1, and on cycle 7 day 1. Samples were obtained from an open-label, multicenter, first-in-human phase I dose-escalation trial of ivuxolimab. Adults with locally advanced or metastatic melanoma, renal cell, hepatocellular, or head and neck squamous cell carcinoma were enrolled in the trial. Before TCR sequencing, CD4+ T cells and CD8+ T cells were sorted from peripheral blood as separate populations.

The sample originates from a study of OX40 agonist ivuxolimab in advanced cancers. In the study overall: Ivuxolimab was an agonistic, fully human IgG2 monoclonal antibody directed against OX40 (CD134), a costimulatory receptor. Intravenous ivuxolimab was administered to patients every 2 weeks at six dose levels: 0.01, 0.1, 0.3, 1.5, 3 and 10 mg/kg. Of the 50 to 55 dose-escalation patients, hepatocellular carcinoma was present in approximately 20, melanoma in around 15, renal cell carcinoma in 9 and head and neck cancer in 9. A male proportion of about 79% and a mean age of approximately 62 years, ranging from 23 to 79, were recorded for the dose-escalation cohort. Prior anti-PD-1, anti-PD-L1 or anti-CTLA-4 therapy was permitted, and about two fifths of dose-escalation patients had received checkpoint inhibitors. Three dose-escalation patients achieved partial responses, one with hepatocellular carcinoma and two with cutaneous melanoma. The point of sequencing TCRbeta in the periphery was to test whether ivuxolimab changed TCR sequence diversity and drove clonal T-cell expansion. The paper reports the monotherapy dose-escalation portion (N of about 47 patients) of the phase I ivuxolimab trial.

The CDR3 contains 12 residues, cysteine and phenylalanine counted. Only the CDR3 region is kept as DNA, spanning 36 bases read in frame from base 1. Via the germline V gene (reference sequence), CDR1 is SEHNR and CDR2 FQNEAQ. The study at large found these results: The antigen specificity of the clonally expanded peripheral T cells was not determined. After ivuxolimab, CD8+ T cells had more expanded clones than CD4+ T cells on average. At doses of 0.1 to 3.0 mg/kg, clonal expansion of both CD4+ and CD8+ T cells in blood was seen between baseline and week 6. Low levels of normalized T-cell clonal expansion were also seen in some nonresponding patients. Partial responders in the 0.1-3.0 mg/kg groups had among the lowest normalized peripheral clonal expansion, especially among CD8+ T cells.

The receptor was isolated from an adult with an advanced solid tumor such as melanoma, head and neck, liver or kidney cancer. This chain is built from TRBV7-9 and TRBJ2-5, with the D gene uncertain. The DNA end favors TRBJ2-7, so the J call may be wrong. The input for sequencing was CD4+ or CD8+ T cells sorted from blood, taken in a trial of the OX40 agonist ivuxolimab. The DNA reads as follows: TGTGCCAGCAGCCCCGAGATCTACGAGCAGTACTTC. Translated, it reads CASSPEIYEQYF.